The 6 T cell receptor beta chains below all came from one sample that was sequenced in a study of T cells in localized non-small cell lung cancer (dated by TCRdb to the early 2020s). The library was prepared using the immunoSEQ multiplex PCR assay. TCRdb obtained this table from immuneACCESS and retained in-frame rearrangements with V and J assigned. These tables miss some clones; where compared with another copy, unresolved V genes account for less than half of the shortfall, and the remainder is unexplained. The sample profile shows 75,000 to 95,000 clones; roughly 75% of them were found once. Under 25% of the sample belongs to the ten largest clones. This sample comprised PBMCs, obtained before any cancer treatment. The receptor set was obtained from a man aged 40 to 70 with stage II squamous cell lung carcinoma.

The chain couples TRBV6-6 to TRBJ1-6, with D unresolved. V was clipped by 6 bases and J by 8 bases, with 17 bases between them. This CDR3 has 15 residues. Germline CDR1 is MNHNY and CDR2 is SVGAGI (reference sequence). Here the CDR3 reads CASRPDQASHSPLHF. The DNA for the CDR3 is TGTGCCAGCAGACCCGATCAGGCGTCGCATTCACCCCTCCACTTT.

The chain uses TRBV18 and TRBJ2-2; 7 nucleotides agree with TRBD1. Germline values: CDR1 KGHSH, CDR2 LQKENI. Trimming at V came to 2 bases and at J to 7 bases, leaving 10 bases not matched to a gene. This CDR3 spans 16 amino acids. CDR3 in DNA: TGTGCCAGCTCACCAAGGGCGACAGGGATTATCGGGGAGCTGTTTTTT. It is translated as CASSPRATGIIGELFF.

The V gene is TRBV9, the J gene TRBJ1-6, with 7 positions matching TRBD1. CDR3 size: 13 residues. Trimming cost V 0 bases and J 9 bases; bases outside gene matches: 0. CDR1 is SGDLS, CDR2 YYNGEE, per germline. CDR3 sequence (DNA): TGTGCCAGCAGCGTAGACAGGGGTTCACCCCTCCACTTT. It codes for CASSVDRGSPLHF.

Only a few counts were recorded for this clone. The chain has TRBV28 and TRBJ2-3; no firm D call. The CDR3 is made up of 14 amino acids. Per germline, CDR1 MDHEN and CDR2 SYDVKM. The V end was cut by 6 bases, the J end by 1 base, with 11 bases between. The CDR3 region has the DNA TGTGCCAGCAGAAGTTCTCAGGGCACAGATACGCAGTATTTT. As protein: CASRSSQGTDTQYF.

The chain combines TRBV5-1 with TRBJ1-2; 9 nucleotides agree with TRBD1. The CDR3 has 16 amino acids. The germline gives CDR1 SGHRS, CDR2 YFSETQ. The V and J ends lost 0 bases and 8 bases, in that order; junction bases with no gene match: 11. This chain's CDR3 is CASSLASGQGQGGYTF. CDR3 coding DNA: TGCGCCAGCAGCTTGGCGTCGGGACAGGGCCAGGGCGGCTACACCTTC.

This chain joins TRBV6-6 and TRBJ2-7, with D perhaps matching TRBD2 (7 bases). Per germline, CDR1 MNHNY and CDR2 SVGAGI (reference sequence). This CDR3 comprises 14 residues. Trimming shortened V by 6 bases and J by 6 bases, and 18 bases separated the two germline ends. The CDR3: CASRSRGGAREQYF. DNA of the CDR3: TGTGCCAGCAGATCTCGAGGGGGGGCCCGCGAGCAGTACTTC.